Presented here are 5 T cell receptor beta chains from one specimen sequenced in a study of regulatory T cells in long-lasting Graves disease. Time point given: newly diagnosed GD, antithyroid drugs for less than 3 months. The authors made the TCR library using RNA they extracted from PBMCs. Researchers made TCR beta libraries by using iRepertoire HTBI primers and running Arm-PCR on CDR3 regions. TCRdb called the multiplex PCR reads again in MiXCR, with one record for every CDR3 protein. The sample consists of about 560,000 distinct CDR3 sequences, about 16% of them appearing once. A further study also used this sample, focusing on T cells in Graves' hyperthyroidism and ophthalmopathy.

Sequencing used peripheral blood mononuclear cells (PBMCs), obtained at new diagnosis, from a patient treated with antithyroid drugs. These receptors were obtained from a man younger than 30 with Graves disease.

This clonotype was picked up many times. At one end the junction does not follow the germline gene, possibly because of a read error. V gene TRBV11-2 combines with J gene TRBJ2-7, with D hard to call. Germline V gene sequence: CDR1 SGHAT, CDR2 FQNNGV. The CDR3 totals 13 residues. The CDR3 coding sequence is TGTGCCAGCAGCTTAGGGAGTGACGCTGGGTTTGGGTTC. Translating gives CASSLGSDAGFGF.

This clonotype was counted many times. The chain carries TRBV5-1 and TRBJ2-1, with 12 bases lining up with TRBD1. J gave up 2 bases and V 3 bases, and 0 bases lay outside the gene matches. The CDR3 has 15 amino acids. CDR1 SGHRS and CDR2 YFSETQ come from the germline V gene. The CDR3 nucleotides read TGCGCCAGCAGCTGGGACAGGGGGCCCTACAATGAGCAGTTCTTC. Translated: CASSWDRGPYNEQFF.

J is TRBJ2-7 and V is TRBV7-2, with a weak D call TRBD2 (5 bases). Trimming left V 2 bases short and J 5 bases short, with 10 bases between. CDR3 size: 13 residues. Per the germline V gene, CDR1 is SGHTA and CDR2 is FQGNSA. DNA of the CDR3: TGTGCCAGCAGCTTACCCTACGGGGACGAGCAGTACTTC. Protein sequence: CASSLPYGDEQYF.

The sample holds many counts of this clonotype. The chain combines TRBV20-1 with TRBJ2-1; D perhaps matches TRBD1 (5 bases). Trimming pared 7 bases from V and 0 bases from J, leaving 10 bases between. CDR1 is DFQATT, CDR2 SNEGSKA, per germline (reference sequence). The CDR3 contains 13 residues. The CDR3 loop is CSDQGSSYNEQFF. In nucleotides, the CDR3 is TGCAGTGATCAGGGCAGCTCCTACAATGAGCAGTTCTTC.

The genes are TRBV5-1 and TRBJ2-2, with D perhaps matching TRBD2 (7 bases). The germline gives CDR1 SGHRS, CDR2 YFSETQ. V gave up 6 bases and J gave up 0 bases, with 9 bases separating them. The CDR3 loop spans 14 amino acids. CDR3 coding DNA: TGCGCCAGCACGGGGGGCGCGAACACCGGGGAGCTGTTTTTT. Residues: CASTGGANTGELFF. The full variable domain, in which reference TRBV5-1 and TRBJ2-2 provide the parts outside the CDR3, is KAGVTQTPRYLIKTRGQQVTLSCSPISGHRSVSWYQQTPGQGLQFLFEYFSETQRNKGNFPGRFSGRQFSNSRSEMNVSTLELGDSALYLCASTGGANTGELFFGEGSRLTVL.